This entry concerns a single T cell receptor (beta chain). The antigen it recognizes is unknown. Base qualities were left out, and no much larger clone turns up one base away. The junction carries 11 bases between V and J, which are trimmed by 6 bases and 0 bases respectively. CDR1 MNHEY and CDR2 SVGAGI are derived from the germline V gene. The CDR3 spans 14 residues, from the cysteine through the phenylalanine. Solely the CDR3 DNA is kept, with 42 bases framed from the first base. In the prospective study, participants were about 18 to 95 years old, resided in about 25 geographic areas of the United States, and were enrolled through a virtual design. To assign participants to cohorts, the prospective study relied on clinical history that participants themselves reported in a screening survey and a study questionnaire. For ImmuneRACE Cohort 3, a participant was defined as recovered based on two consecutive negative NP/OP PCR tests, clearance by a healthcare professional, or resolution of symptoms. Each participant in the prospective study had whole blood, serum and a nasopharyngeal or oropharyngeal swab collected by mobile phlebotomists. Over a roughly two-month period, participants in the prospective study had the option of providing additional blood draws and questionnaires. Before DNA extraction, prospective study blood samples were shipped either frozen or at room temperature.

This sample was taken from a study of blood T cell repertoires in COVID-19 (dated by TCRdb to the early 2020s). Regarding the study in general: The collaborator samples originated in the United States, Italy and Spain and spanned the acute and convalescent phases of COVID-19. The material from the prospective study consisted of cDNA or gDNA derived from T cells, B-cell-depleted T cells, or PBMCs. The dataset comprised deeply sampled blood TCRbeta repertoires from subjects exposed to, actively infected with, or recovered from COVID-19. The repertoires were released in a freely available public database meant as a resource for research on the immune response to SARS-CoV-2. The samples were drawn from the first 160 participants of the ongoing ImmuneRACE study and from some 1,300 subjects provided by 6 global collaborators. A de-identified subject ID, COVID-19 status, age in years and sex were almost always included in the sample metadata. Where HLA class I and class II types were available, the types were taken from metadata supplied by the sample provider, not from assay-based typing.

On the study overall, not on this receptor specifically: Clinical and demographic metadata were provided uncurated, with the amount varying by source and participant.

TCRbeta CDR3 regions were amplified from genomic DNA using the immunoSEQ Assay, a bias-controlled multiplex PCR. In the source study's methods: Within the assay, amplification of reference gene primers was used to estimate how many nucleated cells each sample contained. Sequence reads were collapsed and filtered to measure the absolute abundance of every unique TCRbeta CDR3 rearrangement. For each sample, productive Simpson clonality was calculated as the square root of Simpson's diversity index over productive rearrangements. What TCRdb holds here is the immuneACCESS table cut down to in-frame rearrangements. Part of the clones is not present; checked against another copy, under half of the missing clones reflect an unresolved V gene, and the others are unexplained. Clone size and the V and J calls come from that table; the DNA yielded D and trimming. For this sample the table gives around 250,000 clones, of which 70% to 90% were detected only once. The ten biggest clones cover 15% of the sample.

The V and J genes are TRBV6-5 and TRBJ1-1, with the D gene too uncertain to name. This clonotype was sampled from a man in his late teens or twenties who had recovered from COVID-19. The specimen was PBMCs or T cells enriched from blood (not recorded which). The CDR3 reads CASRKYQVNTEAFF. The DNA sequence is as follows: TGTGCCAGCAGGAAATATCAGGTGAACACTGAAGCTTTCTTT.